This entry describes one TCR beta chain. Its specificity is unknown. In the PCR, 60 Vbeta and 13 Jbeta primers were used. Under the authors' procedure: A later analysis tallied approximately 78 million unique TCR beta chains, about 11 million of them shared. The protocol was immunoSEQ multiplex PCR, while the TCRdb copy is restricted to in-frame clones and leaves out a portion. V and J calls plus clone size are reproduced from that table; the DNA served to infer D and trimming. The listing records roughly 42,000 clones. The sample belongs to a study of cytomegalovirus exposure and HLA in healthy donors. Study-wide findings and caveats: Later work found most CMV-associated TCR beta chains apparently HLA-restricted. With later analysis, a missense DCLRE1C variant became linked to TCR beta V- and J-gene trimming.

The CDR3 totals 15 residues. V was pared by 2 bases and J by 7 bases, with 18 bases between. The germline gives CDR1 KGHSH, CDR2 LQKENI. Source material: PBMCs. The receptor comes from a man aged 30 to 39 in good health and CMV-seronegative. This chain links TRBV18 with TRBJ2-7; weak D call: TRBD1 (5 bases). Written as DNA, the CDR3 is TGTGCCAGCTCACCAAGAGTCGGCGGCAGGGAAGAGCAGTACTTC. Translation: CASSPRVGGREEQYF.